Listed below are T cell receptor beta chains from one sample, sequenced in a study of CD8+CD57+ T cells in acquired aplastic anemia. TCRdb used MiXCR to reprocess the reads, holding one entry per CDR3 protein. The table lists some 280,000 distinct CDR3 sequences, about 56% of them singletons. Sequencing was done on a sample of sorted CD4+, CD8+, or CD8+CD57+ T cells (not recorded which) from PBMCs. Receptors were obtained from a human donor with severe aplastic anemia or a healthy control (not recorded which). Each CDR3 is given with its conserved first and last residue. The order of the fields is clone size, J gene, V gene, D gene, CDR3 DNA, CDR3 protein. D genes are given only for firm matches. Expanded clones are given a class, and other clones once, few, many or no size at all.

>NA|TRBJ2-3|TRBV2|NA
TGTGCCAGCACCCCCGGGTCGCGCACAGATACGCAGTATTTT
CASTPGSRTDTQYF
>NA|TRBJ1-3|TRBV7-9|NA
TGTGCCAGCAGCCTCACGGTCGACACCATATATTTT
CASSLTVDTIYF
>once|TRBJ1-6|TRBV7-2|NA
TGTGCCAGCGGCTCAGGAGGACCCACAACCCTCCACTTT
CASGSGGPTTLHF
>NA|TRBJ1-1|TRBV19|NA
TGTGCCAGTAGTGCCGGACAGATTACTGAAGCTTTCTTT
CASSAGQITEAFF
>NA|TRBJ2-7|TRBV12-3/TRBV12-4|NA
TGTGCCAGCAGTTTAGCAGGTGGCAGGGGGGCCGAGCAGTACTTC
CASSLAGGRGAEQYF
>few|TRBJ2-7|TRBV2|TRBD2
TGTGCCTGCCGGAAGGGACTAGCGGAGGGCTACGAGCAGTACTTC
CACRKGLAEGYEQYF
>NA|TRBJ1-5|TRBV5-1|TRBD1
TGCGCCAGCAGCTTGGAGGGACAGGCGAGTCAGCCCCAGCATTTT
CASSLEGQASQPQHF
>few|TRBJ1-5|TRBV27|NA
TGTGCCAGCAGTTTAAAGACAGACGCTAGCAATCAGCCCCAGCATTTT
CASSLKTDASNQPQHF
>NA|TRBJ2-7|TRBV5-1|NA
TGTGCCAGCAGCTTCTGGACCTACGAGCAGTACTTC
CASSFWTYEQYF
>NA|TRBJ2-6|TRBV24-1|NA
TGTGCCACCAGTGACGACCGAATAACAGGATCCGGGGCCAACGTCCTGACTTTC
CATSDDRITGSGANVLTF
>many|TRBJ2-3|TRBV20-1|TRBD2
TGCAGTGCTAGGGGTCGCGGGGGGGCCACAGATACGCAGTATTTT
CSARGRGGATDTQYF
>NA|TRBJ1-2|TRBV2|TRBD1
TGTGCCAGCAGTGTAGGGGACAGATCTGGCTACACCTTC
CASSVGDRSGYTF
>many|TRBJ1-1|TRBV7-2|NA
TGCGCCAGCAGCTTTCTTGGAACTGAAGCTTTCTTT
CASSFLGTEAFF